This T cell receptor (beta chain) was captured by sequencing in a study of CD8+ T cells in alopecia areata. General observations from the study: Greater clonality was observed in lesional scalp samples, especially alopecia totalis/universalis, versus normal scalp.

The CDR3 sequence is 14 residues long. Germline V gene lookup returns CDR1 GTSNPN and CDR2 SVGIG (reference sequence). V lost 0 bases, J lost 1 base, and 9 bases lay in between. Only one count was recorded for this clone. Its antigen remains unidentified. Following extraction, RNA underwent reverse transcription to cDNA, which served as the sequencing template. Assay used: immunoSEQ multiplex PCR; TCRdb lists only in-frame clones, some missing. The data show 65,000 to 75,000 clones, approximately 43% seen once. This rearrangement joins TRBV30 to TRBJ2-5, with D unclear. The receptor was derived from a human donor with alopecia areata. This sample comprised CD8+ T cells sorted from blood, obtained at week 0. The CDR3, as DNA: TGTGCCTGGAGTGTTCGGCAGCCCCAAGAGACCCAGTACTTC. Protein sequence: CAWSVRQPQETQYF.